The next 15 T cell receptor beta chains were all read from a single sample in a study of response to subunit inactivated influenza vaccine (dated by TCRdb to 2016 to 2019). The receptor library was made with RT-PCR. Instrument on record: Illumina HiSeq 2500. The public reads were run again by TCRdb, first through fastp at Q25 and then through MiXCR, and only productive beta chains were kept. Here each entry gathers all rows of one CDR3 protein and keeps the most common genes and DNA. Present in this sample are more than 400,000 distinct CDR3 sequences, 6% to 9% of which were seen just once. In total, the top ten clones hold about an eighth of the sample. The specimen was PBMCs from blood, collected approximately 25 months after vaccination. The receptors were sampled from a man between 50 and 75 years old who received an inactivated influenza vaccine. Donor details come from another sample of the same person, matched by shared clones.

The chain has TRBV7-9 and TRBJ1-3, with D unresolved. Germline V gene lookup returns CDR1 SEHNR and CDR2 FQNEAQ (reference sequence). Trimming stripped 8 bases from V and 0 bases from J, with 20 bases between. The CDR3 extends over 17 amino acids. CDR3 residues: CASGDWAVKFSGNTIYF. The CDR3 nucleotides are TGTGCCAGCGGGGATTGGGCCGTAAAATTCTCTGGAAACACCATATATTTT.

There are many counts of this clonotype. V usage is TRBV4-3 and J usage is TRBJ2-2; tentatively, D is TRBD1 (7 bases). CDR1 and CDR2 from the germline V gene are LGHNA and YSLEER. V was trimmed by 0 bases and J by 4 bases, leaving 12 bases between them. This CDR3 region has 16 residues. CDR3 sequence reads: CASSQDGQGGTGELFF. The CDR3, as DNA: TGCGCCAGCAGCCAAGACGGCCAGGGGGGCACCGGGGAGCTGTTTTTT.

The sample holds a few counts of this clonotype. This rearrangement joins TRBV27 to TRBJ2-1; the match to TRBD2 covers 11 bases. From germline, CDR1 is MNHEY and CDR2 SMNVEV (reference sequence). The CDR3 has 18 amino acids. Trimming cost V 4 bases and J 2 bases; bases outside gene matches: 10. CDR3 coding DNA: TGTGCCAGCAGTTCGATGATGGGACTAGCGGCCACCTACAATGAGCAGTTCTTC. This translates into CASSSMMGLAATYNEQFF.

Only a few counts were recorded for this clonotype. The chain has TRBV5-5 and TRBJ2-7; 11 nucleotides agree with TRBD2. The CDR3 loop spans 15 amino acids. Germline loops: CDR1 SGHKS, CDR2 YYEKEE (reference sequence). V shed 4 bases, J shed 4 bases, and the junction held 7 bases outside the gene matches. The CDR3 DNA reads TGTGCCAGCAGCAAACGACTAGCGGGAAAGTACGAGCAGTACTTC. Protein: CASSKRLAGKYEQYF.

The chain carries TRBV20-1 and TRBJ2-7; the D gene is possibly TRBD1 (5 bases). This CDR3 has 12 residues. V was shortened by 7 bases and J by 2 bases, with 12 bases between the two germline ends. Looked up from germline, CDR1 is DFQATT and CDR2 is SNEGSKA (reference sequence). CDR3 in DNA: TGCAGTGACAGGACGGTCACCTACGAGCAGTACTTC. Translating it yields CSDRTVTYEQYF.

The CDR3 is CSVDGDNKNIQYF. Written as DNA, the CDR3 is TGCAGCGTCGACGGGGACAACAAAAACATTCAGTACTTC. The V gene is TRBV29-1, the J gene TRBJ2-4; weak D call: TRBD1 (6 bases). V shed 6 bases and J shed 3 bases, with 12 bases lying between them. This CDR3 is built from 13 residues. In germline, CDR1 is SQVTM, CDR2 ANQGSEA.

This chain connects TRBV6-1 to TRBJ2-1; D possibly corresponds to TRBD2 (6 bases). V lost 7 bases and J 1 base, leaving 14 bases between the germline ends. The CDR3 consists of 15 residues. Germline V gene sequence: CDR1 MNHNS, CDR2 SASEGT. CDR3 nucleotide sequence: TGTGCCAGCACCCTGGCGAGCGGGTCCTACAATGAGCAGTTCTTC. This codes for CASTLASGSYNEQFF.

This clonotype has more than one count but fewer than ten. This sequence joins TRBV29-1 and TRBJ2-2, with a possible D match to TRBD1 (6 bases). The CDR3 consists of 12 residues. Germline V gene lookup returns CDR1 SQVTM and CDR2 ANQGSEA. The V and J ends lost 4 bases and 4 bases respectively, with 7 bases between them. CDR3 nucleotides: TGCAGCGTTGGCAGGGGCACCGGGGAGCTGTTTTTT. This encodes CSVGRGTGELFF.

This clonotype was found many times. The chain couples TRBV20-1 to TRBJ2-1, with 11 bases that match TRBD2. This CDR3 region has 15 residues. V was clipped by 5 bases and J by 3 bases; unmatched bases: 6. Germline CDR1 and CDR2: DFQATT and SNEGSKA (reference sequence). CDR3 loop: CSALRLAGNYNEQFF. CDR3 DNA: TGCAGTGCTCTGCGACTAGCGGGGAACTACAATGAGCAGTTCTTC.

This clonotype was observed many times. The chain is built from TRBV3-1 and TRBJ1-3; D is unresolved. Germline values: CDR1 LGHDT, CDR2 YNNKEL (reference sequence). V lost 0 bases and J 2 bases, leaving 14 bases between the germline ends. The CDR3 sequence is 17 residues long. This chain's CDR3 is CASSQDGRRSTGNTIYF. In DNA, the CDR3 is TGTGCCAGCAGCCAAGATGGTCGTAGGAGCACTGGAAACACCATATATTTT.

Only a few counts were recorded for this clonotype. This sequence joins TRBV5-1 and TRBJ1-1; D is ambiguous. Trimming took off 0 bases at V and 1 base at J, with 10 bases between the two ends. The CDR3 has 15 residues. The germline gives CDR1 SGHRS, CDR2 YFSETQ. For the CDR3, the DNA is TGCGCCAGCAGCTTGGAGTTTGCAGGGAACACTGAAGCTTTCTTT. It translates to CASSLEFAGNTEAFF.

This clonotype was picked up many times. CDR3 coding DNA: TGCGCCAGCAGCTTGGCTTCCAGCGGCACAGATACGCAGTATTTT. This codes for CASSLASSGTDTQYF. The chain is built from TRBV5-1 and TRBJ2-3, with D hard to call. Germline V lookup: CDR1 SGHRS, CDR2 YFSETQ. The CDR3 consists of 15 residues. V was trimmed by 0 bases and J by 1 base, leaving 9 bases between them.

This clonotype was recorded a few times. Compared with germline, one end of the junction differs, possibly owing to a read error. The V call is TRBV28, the J call TRBJ2-7, with 10 bases matching TRBD2. CDR1 and CDR2 (germline): MDHEN, SYDVKM. This CDR3 contains 15 residues. The CDR3 nucleotides read TGTGCCAGCACGGGGAGCGGGAGGGCCTCGGGAGAGCAGCACTTC. Translated, it gives CASTGSGRASGEQHF.

The chain links TRBV20-1 to TRBJ2-7; 8 positions match TRBD1. The CDR3 sequence is 13 residues long. Germline assignment: CDR1 DFQATT and CDR2 SNEGSKA (reference sequence). The trim removed 6 bases at V and 2 bases at J, leaving 6 bases unmatched. The CDR3 sequence: CSAIGTGAYEQYF. Written as DNA, the CDR3 is TGCAGTGCGATCGGGACAGGAGCCTACGAGCAGTACTTC.

This clonotype has at least ten counts. This chain joins TRBV15 and TRBJ1-1, with D unresolved. V was cut by 3 bases and J by 3 bases, with 8 bases left in between. CDR1 LNHNV and CDR2 YYDKDF come from the germline V gene (reference sequence). The CDR3 consists of 13 residues. As DNA, the CDR3 is TGTGCCACCAGCAGTTGGAGGTACACTGAAGCTTTCTTT. This sequence encodes CATSSWRYTEAFF.